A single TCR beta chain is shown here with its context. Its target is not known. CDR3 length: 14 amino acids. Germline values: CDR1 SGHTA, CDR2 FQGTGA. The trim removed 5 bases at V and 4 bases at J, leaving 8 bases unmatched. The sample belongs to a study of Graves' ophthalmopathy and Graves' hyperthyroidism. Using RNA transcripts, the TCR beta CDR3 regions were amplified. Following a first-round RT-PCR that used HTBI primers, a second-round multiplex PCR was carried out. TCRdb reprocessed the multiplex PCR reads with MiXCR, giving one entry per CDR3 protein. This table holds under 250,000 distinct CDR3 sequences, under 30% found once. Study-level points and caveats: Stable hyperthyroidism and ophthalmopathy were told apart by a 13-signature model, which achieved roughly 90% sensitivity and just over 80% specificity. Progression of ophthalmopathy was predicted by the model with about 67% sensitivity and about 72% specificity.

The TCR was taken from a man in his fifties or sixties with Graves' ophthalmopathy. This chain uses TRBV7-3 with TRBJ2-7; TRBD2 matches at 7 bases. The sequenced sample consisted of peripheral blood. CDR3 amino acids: CASSPGGVPYEQYF. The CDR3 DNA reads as TGTGCCAGCAGCCCGGGGGGAGTTCCTTACGAGCAGTACTTC.